Below, 12 T cell receptor beta chains from the same sample are listed, as sequenced in a study of T cell changes during pregnancy in multiple sclerosis. Only in-frame clones appear in the TCRdb table, and some are missing; sequencing was by immunoSEQ multiplex PCR. In the table there are about 40,000 clones, roughly 90% of which are singletons. The sample in question was CD4+ T cells from peripheral blood mononuclear cells, obtained in the third trimester of pregnancy. The receptors originated from a female donor with multiple sclerosis, enrolled in a pregnancy study.

About this clone itself: Being one base from a much bigger clone, this may be a read error. The rearrangement links TRBV2 to TRBJ1-4; D is undetermined. Trimming stripped 6 bases from V and 3 bases from J, with 17 bases between. This CDR3 region has 16 residues. Germline V lookup: CDR1 SNHLY, CDR2 FYNNEI. CDR3 in amino acids: CASSKEESGSNEKLFF. CDR3 nucleotides: TGTGCCAGCAGCAAGGAAGAGAGCGGGTCTAATGAAAAACTGTTTTTT. Combining the CDR3 with reference TRBV2 and TRBJ1-4 gives the whole variable domain EPEVTQTPSHQVTQMGQEVILRCVPISNHLYFYWYRQILGQKVEFLVSFYNNEISEKSEIFDDQFSVERPDGSNFTLKIRSTKLEDSAMYFCASSKEESGSNEKLFFGSGTQLSVL.

The chain is built from TRBV29-1 and TRBJ2-1; D unclear. This CDR3 has 12 residues. Between the trimmed V and J ends, which lost 0 bases and 8 bases, there was a span of 8 bases. CDR1 SQVTM and CDR2 ANQGSEA come from the germline V gene. The CDR3 sequence is CSVEETIDEQFF. For the CDR3, the DNA is TGCAGCGTTGAAGAAACTATCGATGAGCAGTTCTTC.

This chain joins TRBV28 and TRBJ2-7; tentative D call: TRBD1 (6 bases). The CDR3 spans 15 residues. CDR1 is MDHEN, CDR2 SYDVKM, per germline. Trimming took off 2 bases at V and 5 bases at J, with 16 bases between the two ends. The CDR3 region is CASSLIVGDTNEQYF. CDR3 coding DNA: TGTGCCAGCAGTTTAATCGTCGGGGACACGAACGAGCAGTACTTC.

Only one count was recorded for this clone. The chain couples TRBV4-1 to TRBJ1-2, with 7 bases fitting TRBD1. The trim removed 3 bases at V and 8 bases at J, leaving 9 bases unmatched. Germline-derived CDR1 and CDR2 are MGHRA and YSYEKL. The CDR3 contains 14 residues. CDR3 DNA sequence: TGCGCCAGCAGCCATTTAGACAGGGCGTCAGGCTACACCTTC. Amino acids: CASSHLDRASGYTF.

The chain is built from TRBV28 and TRBJ2-7, with TRBD2 matching over 7 bases. Germline V gives CDR1 MDHEN, CDR2 SYDVKM. CDR3 length equals 16 residues. V shed 4 bases and J 1 base; nucleotides not matched to a gene: 10. The DNA for the CDR3 is TGTGCCAGCAGTTCACCTGCGTCGGGAGGATCCTACGAGCAGTACTTC. It encodes CASSSPASGGSYEQYF.

The chain combines TRBV30 with TRBJ2-7, with unresolved D. Germline-derived CDR1 and CDR2 are GTSNPN and SVGIG (reference sequence). The CDR3 extends over 15 amino acids. Trimming pared 0 bases from V and 1 base from J, leaving 13 bases between. The CDR3, as DNA: TGTGCCTGGAGTGTACGTGGCCTCCCTTCCTACGAGCAGTACTTC. It is translated as CAWSVRGLPSYEQYF.

The rearrangement uses TRBV30 and TRBJ2-4, with 8 bases aligning to TRBD1. The germline CDR1 and CDR2 sequences are GTSNPN and SVGIG (reference sequence). This CDR3 region has 11 residues. This CDR3 is CATQGVHIQYF. Written as DNA, the CDR3 is TGTGCTACACAGGGGGTCCACATTCAGTACTTC.

J is TRBJ1-1 and V is TRBV5-1; 8 bases match TRBD1. The CDR3 length is 15 residues. J gave up 5 bases and V 0 bases, and 6 bases lay outside the gene matches. Germline loops: CDR1 SGHRS, CDR2 YFSETQ. The CDR3 DNA sequence: TGCGCCAGCAGCTTGGCCAGGGGGCAGAAGACTGAAGCTTTCTTT. As protein: CASSLARGQKTEAFF.

This clone was counted a single time. The chain couples TRBV6-1 to TRBJ1-2; D remains unclear. The CDR3 covers 12 residues. The V and J ends lost 7 bases and 0 bases respectively, with 6 bases between them. Germline values: CDR1 MNHNS, CDR2 SASEGT. The CDR3 coding sequence is TGTGCCAGCACTCACACTAACTATGGCTACACCTTC. Translation gives CASTHTNYGYTF.

In nucleotides, the CDR3 is TGTGCCAGCAGCTCACAGGGGGCCGTCACAGATACGCAGTATTTT. It codes for CASSSQGAVTDTQYF. V and J are TRBV9 and TRBJ2-3; 9 bases match TRBD1. Germline-derived CDR1 and CDR2 are SGDLS and YYNGEE. This CDR3 region has 15 residues. J was trimmed by 2 bases and V by 4 bases; bases with no gene match: 5.

The CDR3 DNA sequence: TGTGCCAGCAGCGGTAGCCCAGATACGCAGTATTTT. Translation gives CASSGSPDTQYF. The chain has TRBV27 and TRBJ2-3; D gene unclear. The CDR3 contains 12 residues. V lost 6 bases, J lost 4 bases, and 8 bases lay in between. Germline V gene lookup returns CDR1 MNHEY and CDR2 SMNVEV (reference sequence).

The V and J genes are TRBV5-1 and TRBJ2-2; possible D gene TRBD2, 6 bases. This CDR3 is built from 16 residues. Germline CDR1 and CDR2: SGHRS and YFSETQ. With 0 bases removed from V and 3 bases from J, the gap between germline ends came to 12 bases. The CDR3 here is CASSLAAGLDTGELFF. The DNA for the CDR3 is TGCGCCAGCAGCTTGGCCGCGGGATTGGACACCGGGGAGCTGTTTTTT.